These 26 T cell receptor beta chains were all obtained from the same sample, sequenced in a study of type 1 regulatory T cells. TCRdb itself ran the reads through MiXCR, one entry per CDR3 protein. The data contain roughly 68,000 distinct CDR3 sequences, 63% of them singletons. These receptors have no identified antigens. The sample comprised cultured T cells, either the whole culture or a sorted T cell fraction (not recorded which). As for subset: Tr1-enriched cell product generated in vitro against host alloantigens. The receptors here all came from a human donor in good health.

The chain links TRBV5-6 to TRBJ2-2; D gene uncertain. The V and J ends lost 2 bases and 6 bases respectively, with 8 bases between them. Per the germline V gene, CDR1 is SGHDT and CDR2 is YYEEEE. The CDR3 extends over 13 amino acids. The chain's CDR3 is CASSFNLPGELFF. The CDR3 DNA reads as TGTGCCAGCAGCTTTAATCTGCCCGGGGAGCTGTTTTTT.

This sequence joins TRBV5-1 and TRBJ2-7, with D maybe TRBD2 (6 bases). The CDR3 has 14 amino acids. V lost 5 bases and J 6 bases, leaving 18 bases between the germline ends. Germline V lookup: CDR1 SGHRS, CDR2 YFSETQ. The CDR3 DNA follows: TGCGCCAGCAGGGGGGGTCCCCAAGGCGGCGAGCAGTACTTC. It yields the protein CASRGGPQGGEQYF. Combining the CDR3 with reference TRBV5-1 and TRBJ2-7 gives the whole variable domain KAGVTQTPRYLIKTRGQQVTLSCSPISGHRSVSWYQQTPGQGLQFLFEYFSETQRNKGNFPGRFSGRQFSNSRSEMNVSTLELGDSALYLCASRGGPQGGEQYFGPGTRLTVT.

The sample holds a few counts of this clonotype. The chain uses TRBV4-1 and TRBJ2-3, with D tentatively TRBD2 (6 bases). Trimming pared 9 bases from V and 1 base from J, leaving 11 bases between. The germline gives CDR1 MGHRA, CDR2 YSYEKL. The CDR3 totals 13 residues. The CDR3 is CASGASGTDTQYF. The CDR3 nucleotides read TGCGCCAGTGGGGCTAGCGGCACAGATACGCAGTATTTT.

The genes are TRBV5-1 and TRBJ2-3, with D tentatively TRBD1 or TRBD2 (6 bases each). V was pared by 1 base and J by 4 bases, with 13 bases between. Germline values: CDR1 SGHRS, CDR2 YFSETQ. This CDR3 has 15 residues. The CDR3 DNA sequence: TGCGCCAGCAGCTTGCGGGGGCTTGAGGCAGATACGCAGTATTTT. Its protein is CASSLRGLEADTQYF. Drawing the rest from reference TRBV5-1 and TRBJ2-3, the complete variable domain is KAGVTQTPRYLIKTRGQQVTLSCSPISGHRSVSWYQQTPGQGLQFLFEYFSETQRNKGNFPGRFSGRQFSNSRSEMNVSTLELGDSALYLCASSLRGLEADTQYFGPGTRLTVL.

This chain joins TRBV20-1 and TRBJ2-5, with 13 bases that match TRBD2. Germline CDR1 reads DFQATT; CDR2 reads SNEGSKA (reference sequence). Unmatched junction bases numbered 12, after V lost 6 bases and J lost 2 bases. This CDR3 region has 17 residues. Written as DNA, the CDR3 is TGCAGTGCGGACAACTTGGGACTAGCGGGAAAACAAGAGACCCAGTACTTC. It encodes CSADNLGLAGKQETQYF.

This chain connects TRBV11-2 to TRBJ2-3; 13 bases are a match to TRBD2. Germline V lookup: CDR1 SGHAT, CDR2 FQNNGV. V was clipped by 1 base and J by 5 bases; unmatched bases: 3. The CDR3 totals 16 residues. CDR3 in DNA: TGTGCCAGCAGCTTAGGACTAGCGGGGGGAAGAGATACGCAGTATTTT. This gives the protein CASSLGLAGGRDTQYF.

V is TRBV5-4 and J is TRBJ2-1; 8 bases align to TRBD1. The J segment lost 9 bases and the V segment lost 0 bases, leaving 8 bases of the junction unmatched. Germline CDR1 reads SGHNT; CDR2 reads YYREEE (reference sequence). The CDR3 has 15 amino acids. Here the CDR3 reads CASSLETGVWSEQFF. DNA for the CDR3: TGTGCCAGCAGCTTGGAGACAGGGGTGTGGAGTGAGCAGTTCTTC.

The V call is TRBV5-1, the J call TRBJ2-7; tentative D call: TRBD1 (5 bases). The CDR3 has 13 residues. CDR1 SGHRS and CDR2 YFSETQ come from the germline V gene. V dropped 8 bases and J dropped 4 bases, with 16 bases sitting between them. The CDR3 sequence: CASKEDNLYEQYF. The CDR3 nucleotides are TGCGCCAGTAAAGAGGACAACCTTTACGAGCAGTACTTC.

This clonotype was counted only a few times. J is TRBJ2-7 and V is TRBV30; TRBD1 is a possible D gene (6 bases). The V end lost 3 bases, the J end lost 0 bases, and 9 bases lay between the germline ends. The CDR3 is made up of 13 amino acids. The germline V gene has CDR1 GTSNPN and CDR2 SVGIG (reference sequence). CDR3 region: CAWSRDNSYEQYF. In DNA, the CDR3 is TGTGCCTGGAGCCGGGACAACTCCTACGAGCAGTACTTC.

Many counts were recorded for this clonotype. The V and J genes are TRBV20-1 and TRBJ1-6; D gene ambiguous. This CDR3 is 15 amino acids long. Germline V gives CDR1 DFQATT, CDR2 SNEGSKA (reference sequence). The V end was cut by 0 bases, the J end by 6 bases, with 12 bases between. The CDR3 nucleotides read TGCAGTGCTAGAGATTACGGACGCCCTAATTCACCCCTCCACTTT. It yields the protein CSARDYGRPNSPLHF.

The CDR3 here is CASSELDRGFYEQYF. The CDR3 nucleotides are TGCGCCAGCAGTGAGTTGGACAGGGGGTTCTACGAGCAGTACTTC. This chain links TRBV10-1 with TRBJ2-7; TRBD1 agrees at 10 bases. This CDR3 region has 15 residues. Germline values: CDR1 WNHNN, CDR2 SYGVQD (reference sequence). Trimming removed 1 base from V and 3 bases from J; junction bases left unmatched: 3.

This clonotype was seen only a few times. The CDR3 loop is CSAPGRRISGRYEQYF. In DNA form, the CDR3 reads TGCAGTGCTCCGGGGCGGCGGATTAGCGGACGCTACGAGCAGTACTTC. The rearrangement uses TRBV20-1 and TRBJ2-7; D may be TRBD2 (6 bases). Trimming removed 5 bases from V and 3 bases from J, with 23 bases in between. This CDR3 has 16 residues. Germline loops: CDR1 DFQATT, CDR2 SNEGSKA (reference sequence).

The sample holds a few counts of this clonotype. The chain links TRBV20-1 to TRBJ2-1; D remains unclear. The ends were cut back, 3 bases at V and 1 base at J, with 16 bases in the middle. This CDR3 contains 16 residues. From germline, CDR1 is DFQATT and CDR2 SNEGSKA (reference sequence). CDR3 in amino acids: CSASSSAPVSYNEQFF. In DNA form, the CDR3 reads TGCAGTGCTAGCAGTAGTGCCCCAGTGTCCTACAATGAGCAGTTCTTC.

The chain uses TRBV20-1 and TRBJ2-1; 10 nucleotides align to TRBD1. The V gene end was trimmed by 0 bases and the J gene end by 3 bases; junction bases not matched to a gene: 5. CDR1 is DFQATT and CDR2 is SNEGSKA in the germline V gene (reference sequence). CDR3 length: 16 residues. In nucleotides, the CDR3 is TGCAGTGCTAGAGATGGCGGGACAGGGGTCTACAATGAGCAGTTCTTC. Translating gives CSARDGGTGVYNEQFF.

This clonotype was observed a few times. The rearrangement uses TRBV5-1 and TRBJ1-1; TRBD1 agrees at 7 bases. CDR3 length: 15 amino acids. Trimming at V came to 5 bases and at J to 4 bases, leaving 11 bases not matched to a gene. The germline V gene has CDR1 SGHRS and CDR2 YFSETQ. CDR3 residues: CASRRLSRGGTEAFF. The CDR3 DNA is TGCGCCAGCAGAAGATTGAGCAGGGGGGGCACTGAAGCTTTCTTT.

This clonotype counts as medium-sized. The gene calls are TRBV20-1 and TRBJ2-7; TRBD1 matches 7 bases. This CDR3 region has 13 residues. CDR1 and CDR2 (germline): DFQATT, SNEGSKA (reference sequence). V lost 5 bases to trimming and J lost 4 bases; unmatched junction nucleotides: 8. The CDR3 DNA follows: TGCAGTGCTCAGACAGGGTCTTTGTACGAGCAGTACTTC. As protein: CSAQTGSLYEQYF.

The chain carries TRBV20-1 and TRBJ2-7; D possibly uses TRBD1 or TRBD2 (5 bases each). Trimming took off 5 bases at V and 2 bases at J, with 16 bases between the two ends. The CDR3 runs 14 residues. Germline CDR1 reads DFQATT; CDR2 reads SNEGSKA (reference sequence). The DNA of the CDR3 is TGCAGTGCTTCCATGTTGGGGGAGCCCTACGAGCAGTACTTC. Translating gives CSASMLGEPYEQYF.

This chain links TRBV10-3 with TRBJ2-1, with 14 positions matching TRBD2. In germline, CDR1 is ENHRY, CDR2 SYGVKD. The CDR3 loop spans 18 amino acids. Trimming removed 4 bases from V and 2 bases from J; junction bases left unmatched: 7. CDR3 in amino acids: CAISAETSGRGAYNEQFF. As DNA, the CDR3 is TGTGCCATCAGTGCGGAGACTAGCGGGAGGGGCGCCTACAATGAGCAGTTCTTC.

In this sample, this clonotype turned up a few times. This rearrangement joins TRBV15 to TRBJ2-1; D unresolved. CDR1 is LNHNV and CDR2 is YYDKDF in the germline V gene (reference sequence). CDR3 length: 17 residues. V was pared by 1 base and J by 3 bases, with 16 bases between. The CDR3: CATSRAIGRGGYNEQFF. CDR3 bases: TGTGCCACCAGCAGAGCCATCGGGCGTGGTGGCTACAATGAGCAGTTCTTC.

The V and J genes are TRBV27 and TRBJ1-2, with D hard to call. The V gene lost 6 bases and the J gene lost 6 bases, with 17 bases spanning the gap. This CDR3 spans 14 amino acids. CDR1 is MNHEY and CDR2 is SMNVEV in the germline V gene (reference sequence). For the CDR3, the DNA is TGTGCCAGCAGCCCTTCAACGGGCGGGGATGGCTACACCTTC. This gives the protein CASSPSTGGDGYTF.

The chain has TRBV20-1 and TRBJ2-3; the D gene is possibly TRBD2 (5 bases). The tail of the sequence fits TRBJ2-5 better, so the J call may be wrong. This CDR3 has 14 residues. The V gene's germline CDR1 is DFQATT and CDR2 SNEGSKA (reference sequence). The DNA for the CDR3 is TGCAGTGCTACCCTTGGGAGTCGACAAGAGACCCAGTACTTC. Its translation is CSATLGSRQETQYF.

The V call is TRBV11-1, the J call TRBJ2-3, with 9 bases aligning to TRBD2. The J segment lost 2 bases and the V segment lost 5 bases, leaving 14 bases of the junction unmatched. The CDR3 length is 18 residues. Germline lookup yields CDR1 SGHAT and CDR2 FQDESV (reference sequence). The CDR3 protein is CASSHTSGPTGLTDTQYF. CDR3 coding DNA: TGTGCCAGCAGCCATACTAGCGGGCCTACCGGCCTCACAGATACGCAGTATTTT.

CDR3 in amino acids: CAISGATRSQRTDTQYF. In nucleotides, the CDR3 is TGTGCCATCAGTGGCGCAACCCGGAGCCAGCGCACAGATACGCAGTATTTT. The chain joins TRBV10-3 to TRBJ2-3; unclear D gene. Germline V gives CDR1 ENHRY, CDR2 SYGVKD. V dropped 4 bases and J dropped 1 base, with 18 bases sitting between them. The CDR3 is 17 residues long.

The V gene is TRBV28, the J gene TRBJ2-5, with no clear D. Trimming stripped 6 bases from V and 11 bases from J, with 13 bases between. CDR3 length: 11 amino acids. Germline CDR1 MDHEN, CDR2 SYDVKM. For the CDR3, the DNA is TGTGCCAGCAGCGAGTCCGGGCCGCAGTACTTC. The encoded protein is CASSESGPQYF.

The chain carries TRBV20-1 and TRBJ2-5; 12 nucleotides align to TRBD2. This CDR3 is 14 amino acids long. V lost 6 bases and J lost 5; bases outside the gene matches: 7. CDR1 is DFQATT and CDR2 is SNEGSKA in the germline V gene (reference sequence). CDR3 sequence reads: CSAELAGGGETQYF. CDR3 coding DNA: TGCAGTGCAGAACTAGCGGGAGGAGGGGAGACCCAGTACTTC.

This chain uses TRBV20-1 with TRBJ2-7; D possibly matches TRBD1 or TRBD2 (5 bases each). V lost 3 bases to trimming and J lost 2 bases, with 11 bases between them. The CDR3 contains 13 residues. CDR1 and CDR2 from the germline V gene are DFQATT and SNEGSKA (reference sequence). CDR3 DNA sequence: TGCAGTGCTAGTGGGACGCATACCTACGAGCAGTACTTC. This translates into CSASGTHTYEQYF.